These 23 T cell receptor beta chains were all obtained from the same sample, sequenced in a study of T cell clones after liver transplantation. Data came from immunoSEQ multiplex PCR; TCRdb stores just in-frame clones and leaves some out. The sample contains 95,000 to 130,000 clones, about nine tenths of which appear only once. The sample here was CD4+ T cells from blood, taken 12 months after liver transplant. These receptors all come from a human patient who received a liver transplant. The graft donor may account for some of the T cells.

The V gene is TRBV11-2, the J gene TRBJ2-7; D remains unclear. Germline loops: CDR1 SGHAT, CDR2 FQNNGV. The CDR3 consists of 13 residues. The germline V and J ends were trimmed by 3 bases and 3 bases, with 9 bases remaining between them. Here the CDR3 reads CASSFADNYEQYF. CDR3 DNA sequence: TGTGCCAGCAGCTTTGCTGACAACTACGAGCAGTACTTC.

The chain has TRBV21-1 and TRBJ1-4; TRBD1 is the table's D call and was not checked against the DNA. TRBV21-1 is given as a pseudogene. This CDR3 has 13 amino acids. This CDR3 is CASGDRGTEKLFF. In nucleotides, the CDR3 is TGTGCCAGCGGAGACAGGGGTACTGAAAAACTGTTTTTT.

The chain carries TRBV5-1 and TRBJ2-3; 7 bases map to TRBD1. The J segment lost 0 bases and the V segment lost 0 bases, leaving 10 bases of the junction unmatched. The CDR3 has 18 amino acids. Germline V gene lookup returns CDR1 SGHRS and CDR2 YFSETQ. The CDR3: CASSLARDSEISTDTQYF. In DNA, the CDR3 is TGCGCCAGCAGCTTGGCCCGGGACAGCGAAATTAGCACAGATACGCAGTATTTT.

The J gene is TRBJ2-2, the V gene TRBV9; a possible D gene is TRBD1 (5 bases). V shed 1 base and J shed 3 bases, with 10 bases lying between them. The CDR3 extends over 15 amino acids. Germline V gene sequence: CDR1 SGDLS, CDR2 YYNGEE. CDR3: CASSVRGGDTGELFF. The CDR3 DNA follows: TGTGCCAGCAGCGTAAGGGGCGGAGACACCGGGGAGCTGTTTTTT. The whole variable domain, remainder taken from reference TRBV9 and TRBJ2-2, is DSGVTQTPKHLITATGQRVTLRCSPRSGDLSVYWYQQSLDQGLQFLIQYYNGEERAKGNILERFSAQQFPDLHSELNLSSLELGDSALYFCASSVRGGDTGELFFGEGSRLTVL.

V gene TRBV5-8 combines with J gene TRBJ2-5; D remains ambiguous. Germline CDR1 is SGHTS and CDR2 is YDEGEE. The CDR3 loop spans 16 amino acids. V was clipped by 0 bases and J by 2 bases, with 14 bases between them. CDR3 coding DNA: TGTGCCAGCAGCTTGGGTTACGAGCGTTCGCAAGAGACCCAGTACTTC. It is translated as CASSLGYERSQETQYF.

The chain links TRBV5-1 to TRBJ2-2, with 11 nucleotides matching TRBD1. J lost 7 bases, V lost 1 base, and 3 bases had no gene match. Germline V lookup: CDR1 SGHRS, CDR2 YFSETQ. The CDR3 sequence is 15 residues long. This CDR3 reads CASSLRTGGDGELFF. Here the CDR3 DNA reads TGCGCCAGCAGCTTGAGGACAGGGGGCGACGGGGAGCTGTTTTTT. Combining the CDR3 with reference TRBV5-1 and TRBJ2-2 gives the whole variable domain KAGVTQTPRYLIKTRGQQVTLSCSPISGHRSVSWYQQTPGQGLQFLFEYFSETQRNKGNFPGRFSGRQFSNSRSEMNVSTLELGDSALYLCASSLRTGGDGELFFGEGSRLTVL.

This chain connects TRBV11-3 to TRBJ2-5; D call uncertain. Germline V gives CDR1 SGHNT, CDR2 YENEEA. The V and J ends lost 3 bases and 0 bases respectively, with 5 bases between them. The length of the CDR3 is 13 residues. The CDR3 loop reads CASSLRNQETQYF. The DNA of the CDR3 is TGTGCCAGCAGCTTGCGGAACCAAGAGACCCAGTACTTC.

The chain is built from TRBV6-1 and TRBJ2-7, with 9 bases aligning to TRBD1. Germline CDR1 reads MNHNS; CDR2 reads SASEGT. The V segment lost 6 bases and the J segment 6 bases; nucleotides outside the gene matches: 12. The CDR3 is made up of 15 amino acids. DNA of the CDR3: TGTGCCAGCAGGAGAGCGGGACAGGGTCAGTCCGAGCAGTACTTC. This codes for CASRRAGQGQSEQYF.

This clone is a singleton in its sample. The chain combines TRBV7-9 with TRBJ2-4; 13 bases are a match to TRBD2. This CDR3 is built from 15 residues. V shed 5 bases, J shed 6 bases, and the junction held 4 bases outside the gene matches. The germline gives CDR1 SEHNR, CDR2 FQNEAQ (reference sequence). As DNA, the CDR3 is TGTGCCAGCAGCCCAGGGACTAGCGGGGTAAACATTCAGTACTTC. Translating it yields CASSPGTSGVNIQYF.

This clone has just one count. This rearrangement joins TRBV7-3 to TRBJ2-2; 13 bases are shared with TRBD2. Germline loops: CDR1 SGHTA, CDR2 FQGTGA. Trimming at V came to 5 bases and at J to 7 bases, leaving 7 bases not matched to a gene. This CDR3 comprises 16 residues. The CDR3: CASSLGLAGAGGELFF. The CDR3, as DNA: TGTGCCAGCAGCCTCGGACTAGCGGGAGCAGGCGGGGAGCTGTTTTTT.

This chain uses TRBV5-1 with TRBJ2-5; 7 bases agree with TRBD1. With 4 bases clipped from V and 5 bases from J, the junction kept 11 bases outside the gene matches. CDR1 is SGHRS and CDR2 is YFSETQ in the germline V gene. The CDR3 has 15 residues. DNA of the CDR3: TGCGCCAGCAGCCCGATGGGACAGCATGTGGAGACCCAGTACTTC. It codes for CASSPMGQHVETQYF.

The CDR3 reads CASSQPGLAGDAYEQYF. Written as DNA, the CDR3 is TGTGCCAGCAGTCAGCCAGGACTAGCGGGAGATGCCTACGAGCAGTACTTC. The gene calls are TRBV5-8 and TRBJ2-7; 13 bases are shared with TRBD2. Looked up from germline, CDR1 is SGHTS and CDR2 is YDEGEE. This CDR3 has 17 amino acids. The junction had 10 bases not matched to a gene; V was cut back by 5 bases and J by 2 bases.

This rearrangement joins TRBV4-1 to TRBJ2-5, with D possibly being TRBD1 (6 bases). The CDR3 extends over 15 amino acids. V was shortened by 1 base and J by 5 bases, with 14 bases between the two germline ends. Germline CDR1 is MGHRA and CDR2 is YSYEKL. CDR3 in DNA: TGCGCCAGCAGCCAAGGTTCACAGGGTAAGGAGACCCAGTACTTC. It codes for CASSQGSQGKETQYF.

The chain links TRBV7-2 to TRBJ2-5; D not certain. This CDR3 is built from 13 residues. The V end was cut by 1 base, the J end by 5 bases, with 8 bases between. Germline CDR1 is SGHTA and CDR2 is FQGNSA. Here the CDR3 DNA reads TGTGCCAGCAGCTTAGACGGGTTGGAGACCCAGTACTTC. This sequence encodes CASSLDGLETQYF. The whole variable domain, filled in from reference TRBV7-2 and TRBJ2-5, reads GAGVSQSPSNKVTEKGKDVELRCDPISGHTALYWYRQSLGQGLEFLIYFQGNSAPDKSGLPSDRFSAERTGGSVSTLTIQRTQQEDSAVYLCASSLDGLETQYFGPGTRLLVL.

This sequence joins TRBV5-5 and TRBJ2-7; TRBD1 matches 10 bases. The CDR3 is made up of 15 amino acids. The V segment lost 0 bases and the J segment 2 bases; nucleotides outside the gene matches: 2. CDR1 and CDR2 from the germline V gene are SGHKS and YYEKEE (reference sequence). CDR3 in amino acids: CASSLAGTGAYEQYF. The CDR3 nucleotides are TGTGCCAGCAGCTTGGCCGGGACAGGGGCCTACGAGCAGTACTTC.

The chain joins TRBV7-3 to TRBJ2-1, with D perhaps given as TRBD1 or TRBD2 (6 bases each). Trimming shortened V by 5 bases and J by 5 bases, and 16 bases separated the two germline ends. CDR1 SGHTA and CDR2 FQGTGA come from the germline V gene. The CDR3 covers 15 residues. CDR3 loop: CASSPYPRGDNEQFF. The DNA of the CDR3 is TGTGCCAGCAGCCCCTACCCGAGGGGGGACAATGAGCAGTTCTTC.

The chain's CDR3 is CSVEQGPNTGELFF. The CDR3 bases are TGCAGCGTAGAACAGGGTCCGAACACCGGGGAGCTGTTTTTT. The chain has TRBV29-1 and TRBJ2-2, with a weak D call TRBD1 (6 bases). The V end lost 6 bases, the J end lost 0 bases, and 11 bases lay between the germline ends. This CDR3 is built from 14 residues. Per germline, CDR1 SQVTM and CDR2 ANQGSEA.

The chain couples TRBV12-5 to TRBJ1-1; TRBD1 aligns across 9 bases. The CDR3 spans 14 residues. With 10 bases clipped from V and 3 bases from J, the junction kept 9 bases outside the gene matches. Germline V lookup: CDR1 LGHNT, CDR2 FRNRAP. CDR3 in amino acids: CAITEQGAYTEAFF. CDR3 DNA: TGTGCTATAACCGAACAGGGGGCCTACACTGAAGCTTTCTTT.

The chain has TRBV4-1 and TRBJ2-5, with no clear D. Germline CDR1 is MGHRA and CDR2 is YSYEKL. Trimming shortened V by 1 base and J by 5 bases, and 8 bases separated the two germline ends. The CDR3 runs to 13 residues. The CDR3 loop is CASSQVMGETQYF. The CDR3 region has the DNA TGCGCCAGCAGCCAAGTTATGGGGGAGACCCAGTACTTC.

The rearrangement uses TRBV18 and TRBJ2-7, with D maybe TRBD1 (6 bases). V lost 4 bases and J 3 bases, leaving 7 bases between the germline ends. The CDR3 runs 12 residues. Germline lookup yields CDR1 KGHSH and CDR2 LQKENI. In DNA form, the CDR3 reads TGTGCCAGCTCACGGACAGACTACGAGCAGTACTTC. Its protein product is CASSRTDYEQYF.

The DNA for the CDR3 is TGTGCCTGGAGTGTTGGGGGTACAACTAATGAAAAACTGTTTTTT. It yields the protein CAWSVGGTTNEKLFF. The chain employs TRBV30 and TRBJ1-4; TRBD1 might be the D (5 bases). Looked up from germline, CDR1 is GTSNPN and CDR2 is SVGIG (reference sequence). The V gene lost 0 bases and the J gene lost 0 bases, with 8 bases spanning the gap. The CDR3 has 15 residues.

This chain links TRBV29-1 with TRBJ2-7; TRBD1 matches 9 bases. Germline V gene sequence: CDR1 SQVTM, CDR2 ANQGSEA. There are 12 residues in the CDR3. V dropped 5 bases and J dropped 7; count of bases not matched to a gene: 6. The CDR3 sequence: CSVRTGVKEQYF. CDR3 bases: TGCAGCGTTCGGACAGGGGTAAAAGAGCAGTACTTC.

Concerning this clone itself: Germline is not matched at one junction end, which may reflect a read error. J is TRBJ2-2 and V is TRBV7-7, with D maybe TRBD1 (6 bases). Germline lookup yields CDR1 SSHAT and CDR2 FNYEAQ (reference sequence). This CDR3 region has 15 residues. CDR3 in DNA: TGTGCTAGCAGAGCCGGGACAACGAACACCGGGGAGCTGTTTTTT. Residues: CASRAGTTNTGELFF. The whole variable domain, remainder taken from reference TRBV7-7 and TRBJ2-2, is GAGVSQSPRYKVTKRGQDVTLRCDPISSHATLYWYQQALGQGPEFLTYFNYEAQPDKSGLPSDRFSAERPEGSISTLTIQRTEQRDSAMYRCASRAGTTNTGELFFGEGSRLTVL.